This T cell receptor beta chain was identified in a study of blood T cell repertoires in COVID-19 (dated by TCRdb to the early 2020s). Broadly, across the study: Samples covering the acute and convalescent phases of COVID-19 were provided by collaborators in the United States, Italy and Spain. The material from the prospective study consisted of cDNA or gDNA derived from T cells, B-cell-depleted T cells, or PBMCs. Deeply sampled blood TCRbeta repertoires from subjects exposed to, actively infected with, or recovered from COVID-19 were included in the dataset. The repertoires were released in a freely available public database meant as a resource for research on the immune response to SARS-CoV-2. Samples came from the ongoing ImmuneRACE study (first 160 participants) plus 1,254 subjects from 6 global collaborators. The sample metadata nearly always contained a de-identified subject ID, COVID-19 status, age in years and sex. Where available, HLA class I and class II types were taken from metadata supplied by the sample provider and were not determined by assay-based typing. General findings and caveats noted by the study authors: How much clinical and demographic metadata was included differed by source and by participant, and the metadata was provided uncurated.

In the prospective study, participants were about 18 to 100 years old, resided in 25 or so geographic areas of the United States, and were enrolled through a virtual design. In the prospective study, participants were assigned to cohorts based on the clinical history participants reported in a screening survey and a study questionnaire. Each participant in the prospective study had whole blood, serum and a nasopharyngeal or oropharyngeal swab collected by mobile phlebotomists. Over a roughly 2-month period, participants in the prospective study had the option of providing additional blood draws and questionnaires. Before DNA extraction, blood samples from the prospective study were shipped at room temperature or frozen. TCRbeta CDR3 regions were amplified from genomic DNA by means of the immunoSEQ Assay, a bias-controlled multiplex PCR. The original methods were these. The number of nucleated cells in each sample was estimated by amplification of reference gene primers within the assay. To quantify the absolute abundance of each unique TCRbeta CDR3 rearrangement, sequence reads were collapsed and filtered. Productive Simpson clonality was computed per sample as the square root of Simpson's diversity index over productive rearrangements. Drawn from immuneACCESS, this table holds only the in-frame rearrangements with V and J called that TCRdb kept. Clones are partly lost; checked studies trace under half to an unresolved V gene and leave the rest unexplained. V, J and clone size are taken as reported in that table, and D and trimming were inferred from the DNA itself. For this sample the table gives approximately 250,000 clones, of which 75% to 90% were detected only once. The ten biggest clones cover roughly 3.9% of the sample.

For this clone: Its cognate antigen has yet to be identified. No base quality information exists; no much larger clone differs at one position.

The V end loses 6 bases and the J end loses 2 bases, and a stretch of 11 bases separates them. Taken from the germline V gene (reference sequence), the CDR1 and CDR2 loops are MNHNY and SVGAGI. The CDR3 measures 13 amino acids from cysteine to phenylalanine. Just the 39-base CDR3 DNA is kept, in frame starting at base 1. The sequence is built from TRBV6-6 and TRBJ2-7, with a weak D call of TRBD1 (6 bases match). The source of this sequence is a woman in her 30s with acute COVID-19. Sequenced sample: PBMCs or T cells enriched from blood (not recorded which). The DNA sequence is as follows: TGTGCCAGCAGCGGGACACAAGCCTACGAGCAGTACTTC. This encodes CASSGTQAYEQYF.